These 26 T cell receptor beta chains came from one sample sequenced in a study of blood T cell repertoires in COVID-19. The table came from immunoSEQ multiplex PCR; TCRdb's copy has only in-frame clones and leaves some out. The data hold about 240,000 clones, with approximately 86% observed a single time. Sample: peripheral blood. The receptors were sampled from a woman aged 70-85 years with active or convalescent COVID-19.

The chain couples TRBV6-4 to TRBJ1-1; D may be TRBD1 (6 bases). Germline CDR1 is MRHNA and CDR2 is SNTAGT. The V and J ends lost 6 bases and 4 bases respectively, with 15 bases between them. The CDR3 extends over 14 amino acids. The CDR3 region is CASSQQGGSTEAFF. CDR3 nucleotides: TGTGCCAGCAGCCAACAGGGTGGGAGCACTGAAGCTTTCTTT.

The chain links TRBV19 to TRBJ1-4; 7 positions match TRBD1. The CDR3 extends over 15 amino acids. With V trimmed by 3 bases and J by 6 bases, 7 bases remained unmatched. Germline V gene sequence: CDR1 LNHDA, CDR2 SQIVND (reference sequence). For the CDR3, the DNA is TGTGCCAGTAGTATGGGTGGACAGGACGATGAAAAACTGTTTTTT. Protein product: CASSMGGQDDEKLFF.

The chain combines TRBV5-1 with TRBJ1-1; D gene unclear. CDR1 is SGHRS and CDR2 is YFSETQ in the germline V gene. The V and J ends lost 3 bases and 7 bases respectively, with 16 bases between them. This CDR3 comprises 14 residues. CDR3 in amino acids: CASSSAGVSDEAFF. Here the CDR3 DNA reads TGCGCCAGCAGCTCAGCCGGGGTTTCTGATGAAGCTTTCTTT.

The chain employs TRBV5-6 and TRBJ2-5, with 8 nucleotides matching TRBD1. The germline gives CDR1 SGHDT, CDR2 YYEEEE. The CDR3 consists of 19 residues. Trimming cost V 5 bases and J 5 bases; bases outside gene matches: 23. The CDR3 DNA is TGTGCCAGCAGTCCTCCGGGACAGGTTGCCGGAGGGGTCTGGGAGACCCAGTACTTC. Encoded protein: CASSPPGQVAGGVWETQYF.

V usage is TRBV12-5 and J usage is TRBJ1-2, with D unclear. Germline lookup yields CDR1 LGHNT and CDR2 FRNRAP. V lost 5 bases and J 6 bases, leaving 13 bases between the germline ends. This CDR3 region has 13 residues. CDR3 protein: CASGPRGGNGYTF. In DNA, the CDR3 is TGTGCTAGTGGTCCACGGGGAGGGAATGGCTACACCTTC.

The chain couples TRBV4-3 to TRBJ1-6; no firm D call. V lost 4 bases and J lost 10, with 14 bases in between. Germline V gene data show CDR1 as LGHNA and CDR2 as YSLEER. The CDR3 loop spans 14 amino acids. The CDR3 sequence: CASSPGPVGSPLHF. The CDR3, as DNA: TGCGCCAGCAGCCCCGGTCCCGTGGGCTCACCCCTCCACTTT.

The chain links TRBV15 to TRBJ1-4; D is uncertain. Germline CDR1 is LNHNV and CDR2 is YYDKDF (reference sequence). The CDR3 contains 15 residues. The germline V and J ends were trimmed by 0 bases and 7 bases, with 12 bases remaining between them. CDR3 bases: TGTGCCACCAGCAGAGATGGGTCAGCGGGTGAAAAACTGTTTTTT. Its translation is CATSRDGSAGEKLFF.

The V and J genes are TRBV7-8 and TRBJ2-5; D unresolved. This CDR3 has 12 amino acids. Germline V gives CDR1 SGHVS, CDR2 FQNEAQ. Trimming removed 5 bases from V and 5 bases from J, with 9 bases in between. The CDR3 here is CASSPPGETQYF. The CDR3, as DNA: TGTGCCAGCAGCCCGCCCGGGGAGACCCAGTACTTC.

This CDR3 is CASSQNTGLRETQYF. For the CDR3, the DNA is TGTGCCAGCAGCCAAAACACAGGGCTGCGAGAGACCCAGTACTTC. V is TRBV4-2 and J is TRBJ2-5, with D possibly matching TRBD1 (6 bases). With 2 bases removed from V and 4 bases from J, the gap between germline ends came to 14 bases. Germline CDR1 is LGHNA and CDR2 is YNFKEQ. CDR3 length: 15 residues.

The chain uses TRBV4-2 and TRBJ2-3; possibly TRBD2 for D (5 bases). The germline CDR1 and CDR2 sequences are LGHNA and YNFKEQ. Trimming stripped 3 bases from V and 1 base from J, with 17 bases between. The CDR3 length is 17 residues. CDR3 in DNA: TGTGCCAGCAGCCAGGATTTCAAGGAGGTACGCACAGATACGCAGTATTTT. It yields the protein CASSQDFKEVRTDTQYF.

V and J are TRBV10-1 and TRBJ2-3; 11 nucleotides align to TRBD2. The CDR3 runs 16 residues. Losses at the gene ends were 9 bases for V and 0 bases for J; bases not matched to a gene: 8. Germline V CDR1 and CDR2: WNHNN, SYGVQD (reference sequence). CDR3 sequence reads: CASQPSGGPSTDTQYF. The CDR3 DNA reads TGCGCCAGTCAGCCTAGCGGGGGGCCTAGCACAGATACGCAGTATTTT.

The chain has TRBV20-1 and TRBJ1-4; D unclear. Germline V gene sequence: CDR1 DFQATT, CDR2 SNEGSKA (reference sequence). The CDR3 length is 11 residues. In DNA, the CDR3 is TGCAGCGGGGAGGCGAATGAAAAACTGTTTTTT. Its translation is CSGEANEKLFF.

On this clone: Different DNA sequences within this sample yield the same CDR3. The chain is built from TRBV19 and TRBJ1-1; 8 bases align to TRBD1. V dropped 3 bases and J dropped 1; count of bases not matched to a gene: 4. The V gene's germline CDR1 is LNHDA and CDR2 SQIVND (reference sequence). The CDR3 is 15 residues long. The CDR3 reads CASSIRGQGNTEAFF. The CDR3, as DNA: TGTGCCAGTAGTATTAGAGGACAGGGGAACACTGAAGCTTTCTTT. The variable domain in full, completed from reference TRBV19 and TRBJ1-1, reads DGGITQSPKYLFRKEGQNVTLSCEQNLNHDAMYWYRQDPGQGLRLIYYSQIVNDFQKGDIAEGYSVSREKKESFPLTVTSAQKNPTAFYLCASSIRGQGNTEAFFGQGTRLTVV.

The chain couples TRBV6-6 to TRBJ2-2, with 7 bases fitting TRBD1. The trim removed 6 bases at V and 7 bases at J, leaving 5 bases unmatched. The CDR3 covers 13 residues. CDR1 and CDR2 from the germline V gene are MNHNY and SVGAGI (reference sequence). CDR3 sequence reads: CASRQGLVGELFF. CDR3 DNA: TGTGCCAGCAGACAGGGGTTGGTCGGGGAGCTGTTTTTT.

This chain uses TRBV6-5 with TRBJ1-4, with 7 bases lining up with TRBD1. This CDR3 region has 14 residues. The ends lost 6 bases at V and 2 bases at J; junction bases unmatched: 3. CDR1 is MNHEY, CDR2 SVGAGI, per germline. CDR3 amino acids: CASRTGTTNEKLFF. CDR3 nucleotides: TGTGCCAGCAGGACAGGGACTACTAATGAAAAACTGTTTTTT.

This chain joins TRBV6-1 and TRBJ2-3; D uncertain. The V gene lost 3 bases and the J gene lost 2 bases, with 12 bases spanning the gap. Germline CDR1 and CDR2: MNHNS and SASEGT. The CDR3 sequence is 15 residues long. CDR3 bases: TGTGCCAGCAGTGAGTCTGGGCGCTACACAGATACGCAGTATTTT. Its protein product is CASSESGRYTDTQYF.

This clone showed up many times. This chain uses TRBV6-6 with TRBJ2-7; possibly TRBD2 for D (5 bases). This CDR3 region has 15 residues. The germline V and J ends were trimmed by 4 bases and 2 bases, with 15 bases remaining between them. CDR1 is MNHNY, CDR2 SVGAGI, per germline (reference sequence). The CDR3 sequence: CASSSVRTVAYEQYF. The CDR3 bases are TGTGCCAGCAGTTCAGTGAGGACTGTAGCCTACGAGCAGTACTTC.

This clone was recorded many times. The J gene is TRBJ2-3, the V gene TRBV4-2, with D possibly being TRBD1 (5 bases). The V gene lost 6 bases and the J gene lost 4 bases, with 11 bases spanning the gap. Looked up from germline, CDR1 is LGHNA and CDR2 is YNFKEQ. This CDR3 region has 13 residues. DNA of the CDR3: TGTGCCAGCAGTCCAAAAGGGGCAGATACGCAGTATTTT. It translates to CASSPKGADTQYF.

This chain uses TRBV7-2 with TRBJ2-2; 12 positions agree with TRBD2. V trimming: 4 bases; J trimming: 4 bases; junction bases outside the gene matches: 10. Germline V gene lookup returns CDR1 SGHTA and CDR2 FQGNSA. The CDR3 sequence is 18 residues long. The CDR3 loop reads CASSSYLLAGGTTGELFF. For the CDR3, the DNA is TGTGCCAGCAGCTCTTACCTACTAGCGGGGGGTACCACCGGGGAGCTGTTTTTT.

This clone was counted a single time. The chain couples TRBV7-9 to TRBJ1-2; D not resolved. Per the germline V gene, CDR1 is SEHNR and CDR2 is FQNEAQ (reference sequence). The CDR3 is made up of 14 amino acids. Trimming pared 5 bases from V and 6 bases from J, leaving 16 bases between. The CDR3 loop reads CASSPGAASHGYTF. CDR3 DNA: TGTGCCAGCAGCCCGGGAGCAGCTAGCCATGGCTACACCTTC.

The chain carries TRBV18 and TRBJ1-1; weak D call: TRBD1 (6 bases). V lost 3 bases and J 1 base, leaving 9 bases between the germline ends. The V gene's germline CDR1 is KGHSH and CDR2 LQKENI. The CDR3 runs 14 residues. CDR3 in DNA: TGTGCCAGCTCACCGTCCAGGGGGAACACTGAAGCTTTCTTT. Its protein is CASSPSRGNTEAFF. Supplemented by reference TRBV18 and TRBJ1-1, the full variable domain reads NAGVMQNPRHLVRRRGQEARLRCSPMKGHSHVYWYRQLPEEGLKFMVYLQKENIIDESGMPKERFSAEFPKEGPSILRIQQVVRGDSAAYFCASSPSRGNTEAFFGQGTRLTVV.

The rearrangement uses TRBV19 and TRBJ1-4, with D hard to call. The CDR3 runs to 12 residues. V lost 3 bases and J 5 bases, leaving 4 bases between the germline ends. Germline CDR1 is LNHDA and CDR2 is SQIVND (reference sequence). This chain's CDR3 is CASSIRNEKLFF. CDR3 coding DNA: TGTGCCAGTAGTATCAGGAATGAAAAACTGTTTTTT.

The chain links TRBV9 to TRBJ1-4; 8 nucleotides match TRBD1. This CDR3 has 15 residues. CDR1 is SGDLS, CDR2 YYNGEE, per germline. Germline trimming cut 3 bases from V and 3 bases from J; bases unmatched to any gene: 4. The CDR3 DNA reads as TGTGCCAGCAGCGCACTACAGGGGGCTAATGAAAAACTGTTTTTT. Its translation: CASSALQGANEKLFF.

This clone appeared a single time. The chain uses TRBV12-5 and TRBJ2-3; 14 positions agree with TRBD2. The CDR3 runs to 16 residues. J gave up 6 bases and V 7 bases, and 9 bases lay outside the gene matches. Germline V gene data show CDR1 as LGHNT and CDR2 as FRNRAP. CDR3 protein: CASAKGTSGGVDTQYF. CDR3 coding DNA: TGTGCTAGTGCCAAAGGGACTAGCGGGGGCGTCGATACGCAGTATTTT. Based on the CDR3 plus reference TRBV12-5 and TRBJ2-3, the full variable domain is DARVTQTPRHKVTEMGQEVTMRCQPILGHNTVFWYRQTMMQGLELLAYFRNRAPLDDSGMPKDRFSAEMPDATLATLKIQPSEPRDSAVYFCASAKGTSGGVDTQYFGPGTRLTVL.

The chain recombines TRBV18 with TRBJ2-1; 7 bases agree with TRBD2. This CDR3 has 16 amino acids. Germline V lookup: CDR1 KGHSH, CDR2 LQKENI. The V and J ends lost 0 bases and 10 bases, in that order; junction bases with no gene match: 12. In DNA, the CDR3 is TGTGCCAGCTCACCACCGTCCCTAGCGGCCCAGGGAGAGCAGTTCTTC. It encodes CASSPPSLAAQGEQFF.

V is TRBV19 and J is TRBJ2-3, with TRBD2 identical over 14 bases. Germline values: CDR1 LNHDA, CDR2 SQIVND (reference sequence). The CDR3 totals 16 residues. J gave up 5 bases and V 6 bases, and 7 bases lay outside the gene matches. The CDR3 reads CASSSGLAGGVDTQYF. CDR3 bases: TGTGCCAGTAGCTCTGGACTAGCGGGGGGCGTAGATACGCAGTATTTT.